The 16 T cell receptor beta chains in this list originate from one sample, sequenced in a study of type 1 regulatory T cells. A single record per CDR3 protein comes from TCRdb applying MiXCR to the reads. The sample lists 60,000 to 70,000 distinct CDR3 sequences; about 60% were seen once. For these receptors, no antigen is known. Sequenced input: cultured T cells, either the whole culture or a sorted T cell fraction (not recorded which). Described subset: Tr1-enriched cell product generated in vitro against host alloantigens. These receptor sequences come from a human donor in good health.

A few counts support this clonotype. The genes are TRBV10-3 and TRBJ2-7; 7 bases match TRBD1. Germline V gene lookup returns CDR1 ENHRY and CDR2 SYGVKD. V shed 7 bases and J 4 bases; nucleotides not matched to a gene: 16. The CDR3 is 16 amino acids. The CDR3 sequence: CAITRESGTDTYEQYF. The CDR3 nucleotides are TGTGCCATCACCAGGGAGTCGGGGACAGACACGTACGAGCAGTACTTC.

This clonotype showed up just a few times. This sequence joins TRBV6-5 and TRBJ2-7, with 10 bases matching TRBD1. Per the germline V gene, CDR1 is MNHEY and CDR2 is SVGAGI. V trimming: 4 bases; J trimming: 7 bases; junction bases outside the gene matches: 4. The length of the CDR3 is 13 residues. The DNA of the CDR3 is TGTGCCAGCAGTTCTCCGGGACAGGGGGAGCAGTACTTC. It encodes CASSSPGQGEQYF.

The chain recombines TRBV12-3 or TRBV12-4 with TRBJ2-1; TRBD2 matches 10 bases. J gave up 4 bases and V 8 bases, and 8 bases lay outside the gene matches. The CDR3 has 15 residues. The CDR3 DNA follows: TGTGCCAGCGGTCACTCTAGCGGGAGTTACAATGAGCAGTTCTTC. Translating gives CASGHSSGSYNEQFF.

As to this clonotype: A read error may account for a junction end that differs from germline. The CDR3 DNA sequence: TGTACCATCAGTGATCCATTTACGGGGAGACAGGGCACAGATACGCAGTATTTT. Its translation: CTISDPFTGRQGTDTQYF. The V and J genes are TRBV10-3 and TRBJ2-3, with D possibly TRBD1 on 6 matching bases. The CDR3 is 18 residues long. Germline lookup yields CDR1 ENHRY and CDR2 SYGVKD.

This clonotype was recorded once. The chain combines TRBV9 with TRBJ2-1, with TRBD2 as a possible D gene (5 bases). The V gene lost 4 bases and the J gene lost 9 bases, with 17 bases spanning the gap. The germline gives CDR1 SGDLS, CDR2 YYNGEE. This CDR3 has 14 residues. The CDR3 DNA reads as TGTGCCAGCAGCAACCGTTTAGCGCACGGTGAGCAGTTCTTC. Translating gives CASSNRLAHGEQFF.

The chain recombines TRBV15 with TRBJ2-3; 9 bases are shared with TRBD2. Losses at the gene ends were 8 bases for V and 4 bases for J; bases not matched to a gene: 7. The CDR3 totals 14 residues. Germline lookup yields CDR1 LNHNV and CDR2 YYDKDF (reference sequence). CDR3 loop: CATGAGGPSDTQYF. The CDR3 region has the DNA TGTGCCACCGGGGCGGGAGGGCCATCAGATACGCAGTATTTT.

V gene TRBV11-3 combines with J gene TRBJ2-1; no clear D gene. CDR3 length: 14 residues. V gave up 0 bases and J gave up 10 bases, with 13 bases separating them. CDR1 is SGHNT, CDR2 YENEEA, per germline. CDR3 loop: CASSLEGASGEQFF. DNA of the CDR3: TGTGCCAGCAGCTTAGAAGGAGCGTCGGGCGAGCAGTTCTTC.

This clonotype was found once. The rearrangement links TRBV6-6 to TRBJ2-6; D is perhaps TRBD1 or TRBD2 (5 bases each). The ends were cut back, 5 bases at V and 0 bases at J, with 17 bases in the middle. Looked up from germline, CDR1 is MNHNY and CDR2 is SVGAGI (reference sequence). This CDR3 spans 18 amino acids. The CDR3 reads CASSRIRDLISGANVLTF. In DNA form, the CDR3 reads TGTGCCAGCAGTCGTATTCGGGACCTCATCTCTGGGGCCAACGTCCTGACTTTC.

The chain links TRBV20-1 to TRBJ2-3; D not resolved. Germline loops: CDR1 DFQATT, CDR2 SNEGSKA (reference sequence). CDR3 length: 16 residues. The germline V and J ends were trimmed by 2 bases and 4 bases, with 19 bases remaining between them. The CDR3 DNA reads TGCAGTGCTAGATTTCAGAGCCCGGCGGTGGCAGATACGCAGTATTTT. Translated: CSARFQSPAVADTQYF.

This chain joins TRBV7-2 and TRBJ2-5; 10 nucleotides line up with TRBD1. The CDR3 loop spans 14 amino acids. The V and J ends lost 5 bases and 2 bases, in that order; junction bases with no gene match: 2. Germline assignment: CDR1 SGHTA and CDR2 FQGNSA. CDR3: CASSRDRGQETQYF. CDR3 nucleotide sequence: TGTGCCAGCAGCCGGGACAGGGGACAAGAGACCCAGTACTTC.

This rearrangement joins TRBV7-8 to TRBJ2-2; D gene ambiguous. Germline V lookup: CDR1 SGHVS, CDR2 FQNEAQ. V lost 3 bases and J 8 bases, leaving 10 bases between the germline ends. The CDR3 consists of 13 residues. The CDR3 DNA reads TGTGCCAGCAGCTTGCGGAAGGGTGGGGAGCTGTTTTTT. This translates into CASSLRKGGELFF.

The chain joins TRBV7-9 to TRBJ2-5; 7 positions match TRBD1. The CDR3 spans 17 residues. Germline CDR1 SEHNR, CDR2 FQNEAQ (reference sequence). J lost 1 base, V lost 5 bases, and 13 bases had no gene match. CDR3 in amino acids: CASSRGQTKVGQETQYF. CDR3 nucleotides: TGTGCCAGCAGCCGGGGACAGACTAAAGTCGGCCAAGAGACCCAGTACTTC.

The gene calls are TRBV6-5 and TRBJ1-2, with D perhaps matching TRBD1 (5 bases). V was cut by 5 bases and J by 2 bases, with 15 bases left in between. This CDR3 region has 15 residues. Germline assignment: CDR1 MNHEY and CDR2 SVGAGI. DNA of the CDR3: TGTGCCAGCAGTACAACCCAGACAGTCAACTATGGCTACACCTTC. This gives the protein CASSTTQTVNYGYTF.

The chain is built from TRBV7-8 and TRBJ2-7; no reliable D call. The CDR3 is 15 amino acids. Per germline, CDR1 SGHVS and CDR2 FQNEAQ. Trimming shortened V by 6 bases and J by 0 bases, and 15 bases separated the two germline ends. CDR3 DNA: TGTGCCAGCAGGGGGTCTGTGGGAAGCTCCTACGAGCAGTACTTC. As protein: CASRGSVGSSYEQYF. Full variable domain (remainder filled in from reference TRBV7-8 and TRBJ2-7): GAGVSQSPRYKVAKRGQDVALRCDPISGHVSLFWYQQALGQGPEFLTYFQNEAQLDKSGLPSDRFFAERPEGSVSTLKIQRTQQEDSAVYLCASRGSVGSSYEQYFGPGTRLTVT.

V usage is TRBV4-3 and J usage is TRBJ2-2, with D perhaps TRBD1 (6 bases). V gave up 0 bases and J gave up 7 bases, with 12 bases separating them. The CDR3 is 15 amino acids. CDR1 LGHNA and CDR2 YSLEER come from the germline V gene. As DNA, the CDR3 is TGCGCCAGCAGCCAAGATATGGGGGCCATCGGGGAGCTGTTTTTT. Translated: CASSQDMGAIGELFF.

The table lists this clonotype with a few counts. This sequence joins TRBV20-1 and TRBJ2-3; TRBD2 matches 12 bases. The germline CDR1 and CDR2 sequences are DFQATT and SNEGSKA (reference sequence). With 3 bases clipped from V and 4 bases from J, the junction kept 8 bases outside the gene matches. This CDR3 comprises 16 residues. The CDR3, as DNA: TGCAGTGCTAGCAGACTAGCGGGAGTGTCCCCAGATACGCAGTATTTT. It encodes CSASRLAGVSPDTQYF.